A selection of T cell receptor beta chains follows, all from one sample in a study of blood T cell repertoires in COVID-19. TCRdb's copy holds only in-frame clones and misses some; the assay was immunoSEQ multiplex PCR. The data contain approximately 260,000 clones, around 90% of them singletons. The sequenced sample was PBMCs or T cells enriched from blood (not recorded which). These receptors all come from a woman under 30 who had recovered from COVID-19. CDR3s include the opening cysteine and the closing phenylalanine or tryptophan. D genes are given only for firm matches. Not all rows give a size; the values are once, few, many and, for expanded clones, a class.

v_call	j_call	d_call	clone_size	cdr3_aa	cdr3_nt
TRBV19	TRBJ2-3	TRBD2	.	CASSIGTSDTDTQYF	TGTGCCAGTAGTATCGGGACTAGCGACACAGATACGCAGTATTTT
TRBV2	TRBJ1-5	.	.	CASSGAVTGDNQPQHF	TGTGCCAGCAGTGGAGCGGTGACGGGAGACAATCAGCCCCAGCATTTT
TRBV21-1	TRBJ1-1	.	.	CASSKGCTDSQGHMNTEAFF	TGTGCCAGCAGCAAAGGCTGTACGGACAGCCAGGGCCATATGAACACTGAAGCTTTCTTT
TRBV3-1/TRBV3-2	TRBJ2-5	TRBD1	few	CASSQVPTGPETQYF	TGTGCCAGCAGCCAAGTCCCGACAGGGCCAGAGACCCAGTACTTC
TRBV9	TRBJ1-2	.	.	CASSVDFRSARGYGYTF	TGTGCCAGCAGCGTAGATTTCAGGTCAGCCAGGGGATATGGCTACACCTTC
TRBV19	TRBJ2-2	.	.	CASRGVETGELFF	TGTGCCAGTAGAGGGGTGGAGACCGGGGAGCTGTTTTTT
TRBV10-3	TRBJ1-2	TRBD1	.	CAISEGQGDGYTF	TGTGCCATCAGTGAAGGACAGGGGGATGGCTACACCTTC
TRBV5-1	TRBJ2-1	TRBD2	.	CASSSESGGLAGGYYEQFF	TGCGCCAGCAGCTCAGAATCGGGGGGACTAGCGGGAGGCTACTATGAGCAGTTCTTC
TRBV7-8	TRBJ2-7	TRBD1	.	CASSSRDSSYEQYF	TGTGCCAGCAGTTCCCGGGACAGCTCCTACGAGCAGTACTTC
TRBV6-5	TRBJ2-1	.	.	CASSYSVSGEQFF	TGTGCCAGCAGTTACTCCGTCTCGGGTGAGCAGTTCTTC
TRBV11-2	TRBJ1-1	.	.	CASRLLGDEAFF	TGTGCCAGCCGCTTGCTTGGAGATGAAGCTTTCTTT
TRBV28	TRBJ2-1	TRBD2	.	CASSPLGEGSYNEQFF	TGTGCCAGCAGTCCCTTGGGGGAGGGCTCCTACAATGAGCAGTTCTTC
TRBV3-1/TRBV3-2	TRBJ2-5	TRBD1	.	CASSRTGEETQYF	TGTGCCAGCAGCAGGACAGGGGAAGAGACCCAGTACTTC
TRBV11-2	TRBJ1-5	TRBD1	.	CASSHPKGQGFLSNQPQHF	TGTGCCAGCAGCCATCCGAAGGGACAGGGCTTTCTAAGCAATCAGCCCCAGCATTTT
TRBV19	TRBJ2-3	TRBD2	.	CASGTTLTDTQYF	TGTGCCAGCGGGACTACACTCACAGATACGCAGTATTTT
TRBV7-9	TRBJ1-1	TRBD1	.	CASSLGRQGLGEAFF	TGTGCCAGCAGCTTAGGAAGACAGGGTTTGGGTGAAGCTTTCTTT
TRBV6-5	TRBJ1-2	.	.	CASSYSRSGWDYGYTF	TGTGCCAGCAGTTACAGTAGGTCAGGGTGGGACTATGGCTACACCTTC
TRBV9	TRBJ2-1	TRBD2	.	CASSVVGTSGSNEQFF	TGTGCCAGCAGCGTAGTGGGGACTAGCGGGAGTAATGAGCAGTTCTTC
TRBV5-1	TRBJ1-4	.	.	CASSSGLAEKLFF	TGCGCCAGCAGCTCGGGACTGGCTGAAAAACTGTTTTTT
TRBV24-1	TRBJ1-1	.	.	CATSDHTGTWAFF	TGTGCCACCAGTGATCATACAGGGACGTGGGCTTTCTTT
TRBV18	TRBJ2-7	TRBD1	.	CASSPPTGGVDEQYF	TGTGCCAGCTCACCACCGACAGGGGGCGTCGACGAGCAGTACTTC
TRBV27	TRBJ2-3	TRBD1	.	CASSAAGTGATDTQYF	TGTGCCAGCAGTGCGGCCGGGACAGGGGCCACAGATACGCAGTATTTT
TRBV10-3	TRBJ1-2	.	.	CAISPGILSDGYTF	TGTGCCATCAGCCCGGGAATCCTCTCGGATGGCTACACCTTC
TRBV6-2/TRBV6-3	TRBJ1-1	.	.	CASSYMPKGVAEAFF	TGTGCCAGCAGTTACATGCCAAAGGGAGTGGCTGAAGCTTTCTTT
TRBV27	TRBJ2-5	TRBD1	.	CASSPTGGAGVVETQYF	TGTGCCAGCAGTCCCACAGGGGGCGCAGGTGTGGTGGAGACCCAGTACTTC
TRBV20-1	TRBJ1-4	TRBD1	.	CSASGTANEKLFF	TGCAGTGCTAGTGGGACAGCTAATGAAAAACTGTTTTTT
TRBV11-3	TRBJ1-2	.	.	CASSSGSDYGYTF	TGTGCCAGCAGCTCCGGGTCCGACTATGGCTACACCTTC
TRBV6-5	TRBJ1-2	TRBD1	.	CASSKYRGGGYTF	TGTGCCAGCAGCAAATACAGGGGAGGCGGCTACACCTTC
TRBV19	TRBJ2-5	TRBD2	.	CATGTSGRGGRETQYF	TGTGCCACCGGGACTAGCGGGAGAGGTGGGCGAGAGACCCAGTACTTC
TRBV6-2/TRBV6-3	TRBJ2-7	TRBD2	once	CASSNPLAGGYSYEQYF	TGTGCCAGCAGTAACCCACTAGCGGGGGGTTACTCCTACGAGCAGTACTTC
TRBV5-1	TRBJ1-2	TRBD1	.	CASSWGTGGNYGYTF	TGCGCCAGCAGCTGGGGGACAGGCGGAAACTATGGCTACACCTTC
TRBV9	TRBJ1-1	.	.	CASSVAPQGWGTEAFF	TGTGCCAGCAGCGTAGCCCCACAGGGATGGGGCACTGAAGCTTTCTTT
TRBV7-9	TRBJ1-1	.	.	CASSSLGLNTEAFF	TGTGCCAGCAGCTCCCTTGGGCTGAACACTGAAGCTTTCTTT
TRBV3-1/TRBV3-2	TRBJ1-2	.	.	CASSPSQGNGYTF	TGTGCCAGCAGCCCTAGCCAGGGGAATGGCTACACCTTC
TRBV9	TRBJ2-7	TRBD1	.	CASSVGAGGAYEQYF	TGTGCCAGCAGCGTAGGGGCAGGGGGCGCCTACGAGCAGTACTTC
TRBV6-5	TRBJ2-7	TRBD1	.	CASRGGTGNSYEQYF	TGTGCCAGCAGGGGAGGGACAGGGAACTCCTACGAGCAGTACTTC
TRBV10-3	TRBJ2-1	TRBD2	.	CAISESSGGAHEQFF	TGTGCCATCAGTGAGTCAAGCGGGGGGGCCCATGAGCAGTTCTTC
TRBV21-1	TRBJ2-2	.	.	CANVGLAGASNTGELFF	TGTGCCAACGTGGGACTAGCGGGGGCTTCGAACACCGGGGAGCTGTTTTTT
TRBV5-6	TRBJ2-7	.	.	CASSPAINHIYEQYF	TGTGCCAGCAGCCCCGCTATCAATCATATCTACGAGCAGTACTTC
TRBV20-1	TRBJ1-1	.	.	CSASRPGGRSRTEAFF	TGCAGTGCTAGTAGGCCTGGCGGGAGATCGCGCACTGAAGCTTTCTTT
TRBV5-4	TRBJ1-1	.	.	CASSFPPLGGNTEAFF	TGTGCCAGCAGCTTTCCTCCGTTGGGGGGAAACACTGAAGCTTTCTTT
TRBV4-1	TRBJ1-5	.	.	CASSQFHSRVNQPQHF	TGCGCCAGCAGCCAATTTCACTCCAGGGTCAATCAGCCCCAGCATTTT
TRBV5-1	TRBJ2-2	.	.	CASSLDPAGELFF	TGCGCCAGCAGCTTGGATCCAGCCGGGGAGCTGTTTTTT
TRBV6-1	TRBJ1-2	.	.	CASSEWGGANYGYTF	TGTGCCAGCAGTGAATGGGGGGGGGCGAACTATGGCTACACCTTC
TRBV4-2	TRBJ1-2	TRBD1	many	CASSQGPGADRGYGYTF	TGTGCCAGCAGCCAAGGTCCTGGAGCGGACAGGGGCTATGGCTACACCTTC
TRBV27	TRBJ2-7	TRBD1	.	CASSLSGTGYYEQYF	TGTGCCAGCAGTTTATCTGGGACAGGGTACTACGAGCAGTACTTC
TRBV28	TRBJ1-2	TRBD1	.	CASSRGQAYGYTF	TGTGCCAGCAGCAGGGGACAGGCCTATGGCTACACCTTC
TRBV2	TRBJ1-2	.	.	CASSVEGYYGYTF	TGTGCCAGCAGTGTCGAGGGCTACTATGGCTACACCTTC